This entry lists 3 T cell receptor beta chains sequenced from one sample in a study of blood T cell repertoires in COVID-19. The protocol was immunoSEQ multiplex PCR, while the TCRdb copy is restricted to in-frame clones and leaves out a portion. The sample yields 200,000 to 250,000 clones, roughly 85% seen once. Sequenced input: peripheral blood. These receptors all stem from a man aged 25-45 years who had recovered from COVID-19.

This chain connects TRBV11-2 to TRBJ2-3; D might be TRBD2 (7 bases). The germline gives CDR1 SGHAT, CDR2 FQNNGV. Between the trimmed V and J ends, which lost 5 bases and 8 bases, there was a span of 17 bases. The CDR3 is made up of 14 amino acids. CDR3 in amino acids: CASSLTSRGGTQYF. The CDR3 DNA reads as TGTGCCAGCAGCCTGACTAGCCGAGGGGGTACGCAGTATTTT.

V and J are TRBV9 and TRBJ1-1; D gene ambiguous. The CDR3 runs 13 residues. Germline CDR1 and CDR2: SGDLS and YYNGEE. Trimming removed 3 bases at V and 3 bases at J, with 9 bases between. CDR3 amino acids: CASSGIGDTEAFF. The CDR3 DNA reads as TGTGCCAGCAGCGGGATCGGGGACACTGAAGCTTTCTTT.

The genes are TRBV7-7 and TRBJ2-2; 11 bases map to TRBD2. The trim removed 5 bases at V and 2 bases at J, leaving 4 bases unmatched. This CDR3 region has 16 residues. The germline V gene encodes CDR1 SSHAT and CDR2 FNYEAQ (reference sequence). CDR3 in amino acids: CASSLGTSGNTGELFF. CDR3 in DNA: TGTGCCAGCAGCCTGGGGACTAGCGGCAACACCGGGGAGCTGTTTTTT.